The 30 T cell receptor beta chains reported below all come from one sample, sequenced in a study of blood T cell repertoires in COVID-19. Assay used: immunoSEQ multiplex PCR; TCRdb lists only in-frame clones, some missing. This sample has some 150,000 clones, with approximately 89% found just once. The source material was peripheral blood. These receptors all stem from a human donor in a cohort sampled during active COVID-19.

The gene calls are TRBV27 and TRBJ1-2; D gene unclear. CDR3 size: 14 residues. Trimming left V 6 bases short and J 1 base short, with 12 bases between. Looked up from germline, CDR1 is MNHEY and CDR2 is SMNVEV (reference sequence). The DNA for the CDR3 is TGTGCCAGCAGGCCTCGTCCGGTTAACTATGGCTACACCTTC. As protein: CASRPRPVNYGYTF.

This sequence joins TRBV6-5 and TRBJ1-4, with TRBD1 as a possible D gene (5 bases). The germline CDR1 and CDR2 sequences are MNHEY and SVGAGI. V lost 6 bases, J lost 7 bases, and 12 bases lay in between. The CDR3 covers 13 residues. The DNA of the CDR3 is TGTGCCAGCAGGCGGGGGGAAATTGAAAAACTGTTTTTT. Protein: CASRRGEIEKLFF.

The rearrangement uses TRBV9 and TRBJ1-2; the D gene is possibly TRBD1 (6 bases). Trimming shortened V by 3 bases and J by 8 bases, and 14 bases separated the two germline ends. The CDR3 has 13 residues. CDR1 and CDR2 (germline): SGDLS, YYNGEE. The CDR3: CASSADSLGGYTF. The CDR3 nucleotides read TGTGCCAGCAGCGCGGACAGCCTGGGGGGCTACACCTTC.

This clone was counted once. The chain recombines TRBV19 with TRBJ1-2, with 8 bases matching TRBD1. The CDR3 spans 14 residues. Trimming at V came to 6 bases and at J to 3 bases, leaving 6 bases not matched to a gene. Germline-derived CDR1 and CDR2 are LNHDA and SQIVND (reference sequence). CDR3 amino acids: CASSRTGRDYGYTF. DNA of the CDR3: TGTGCCAGTAGCCGGACAGGGCGGGACTATGGCTACACCTTC.

This chain links TRBV7-9 with TRBJ1-4, with 8 bases that match TRBD1. Germline assignment: CDR1 SEHNR and CDR2 FQNEAQ (reference sequence). V lost 6 bases to trimming and J lost 3 bases; unmatched junction nucleotides: 6. There are 15 residues in the CDR3. The CDR3 loop reads CASRQQGEANEKLFF. DNA for the CDR3: TGTGCCAGCAGGCAACAGGGGGAGGCTAATGAAAAACTGTTTTTT.

Written as DNA, the CDR3 is TGCGCCAGCAGCTTGGAGGCTAGCGGGGGGGGCACAGATACGCAGTATTTT. This codes for CASSLEASGGGTDTQYF. The chain couples TRBV5-1 to TRBJ2-3, with 12 bases fitting TRBD2. CDR1 is SGHRS and CDR2 is YFSETQ in the germline V gene. The CDR3 is 17 residues long. The V segment lost 0 bases and the J segment 1 base; nucleotides outside the gene matches: 3.

The rearrangement joins TRBV5-1 to TRBJ2-3; 15 positions match TRBD2. Germline CDR1 and CDR2: SGHRS and YFSETQ. The CDR3 has 17 residues. With 0 bases clipped from V and 4 bases from J, the junction kept 3 bases outside the gene matches. The CDR3 bases are TGCGCCAGCAGCTTGGAAGGGACTAGCGGGGGGCCAGATACGCAGTATTTT. Protein: CASSLEGTSGGPDTQYF.

The J gene is TRBJ2-7, the V gene TRBV6-2 or TRBV6-3; D may be TRBD2 (6 bases). The CDR3 covers 16 residues. Trimming cost V 0 bases and J 3 bases, with 15 bases left between them. Germline V CDR1 and CDR2: MNHEY, SVGEGT. The CDR3 DNA reads as TGTGCCAGCAGTTACTCGCTCGGGGGTCCACGCTACGAGCAGTACTTC. It translates to CASSYSLGGPRYEQYF.

V usage is TRBV6-1 and J usage is TRBJ1-2, with TRBD1 identical over 7 bases. This CDR3 is built from 17 residues. V shed 4 bases, J shed 3 bases, and the junction held 14 bases outside the gene matches. Germline V gives CDR1 MNHNS, CDR2 SASEGT. CDR3 in amino acids: CASSATNRGPLHYGYTF. CDR3 sequence (DNA): TGTGCCAGCAGTGCAACTAACAGGGGCCCGCTCCACTATGGCTACACCTTC.

This sequence joins TRBV7-3 and TRBJ2-3, with 7 bases aligning to TRBD2. The CDR3 length is 15 residues. The junction had 3 bases not matched to a gene; V was cut back by 2 bases and J by 1 base. From germline, CDR1 is SGHTA and CDR2 FQGTGA. The CDR3 region is CASSLQRGGTDTQYF. The CDR3 DNA is TGTGCCAGCAGCTTACAACGGGGGGGCACAGATACGCAGTATTTT.

The genes are TRBV20-1 and TRBJ2-1, with D perhaps matching TRBD2 (5 bases). The CDR3 is 11 residues long. V lost 0 bases to trimming and J lost 12 bases, with 9 bases between them. Per germline, CDR1 DFQATT and CDR2 SNEGSKA (reference sequence). Here the CDR3 reads CSAREREMQFF. In DNA, the CDR3 is TGCAGTGCTAGAGAGAGGGAAATGCAGTTCTTC.

V is TRBV5-6 and J is TRBJ1-4; possible D gene TRBD1, 5 bases. The CDR3 spans 14 residues. V shed 5 bases and J shed 8 bases, with 16 bases lying between them. Germline V gives CDR1 SGHDT, CDR2 YYEEEE. CDR3 coding DNA: TGTGCCAGCAGTCTGCTTTTGGGGCCGGAAAAACTGTTTTTT. The encoded protein is CASSLLLGPEKLFF.

The chain couples TRBV27 to TRBJ1-2; a weak D match, TRBD1 (5 bases). Germline V gives CDR1 MNHEY, CDR2 SMNVEV (reference sequence). This CDR3 contains 13 residues. Trimming cost V 8 bases and J 2 bases, with 12 bases left between them. The CDR3 protein is CASANGGNYGYTF. The CDR3 nucleotides read TGTGCCAGCGCCAATGGGGGGAACTATGGCTACACCTTC.

The sample holds a few counts of this clone. This sequence joins TRBV30 and TRBJ2-7, with D possibly TRBD1 on 5 matching bases. This CDR3 is 12 amino acids long. Trimming removed 2 bases at V and 4 bases at J, with 9 bases between. CDR1 is GTSNPN, CDR2 SVGIG, per germline (reference sequence). The CDR3 region has the DNA TGTGCCTGGAGTCCACAGGTTTACGAGCAGTACTTC. Protein product: CAWSPQVYEQYF.

This clone was found once. Other DNA sequences in the same sample also yield this CDR3. The chain couples TRBV7-2 to TRBJ1-2; D may be TRBD1 (6 bases). The V gene's germline CDR1 is SGHTA and CDR2 FQGNSA. V lost 2 bases and J lost 3, with 10 bases in between. The CDR3 runs to 14 residues. CDR3 nucleotide sequence: TGTGCCAGCAGCTTATTCAGGGGCGACTATGGCTACACCTTC. Translated, it gives CASSLFRGDYGYTF.

J is TRBJ2-5 and V is TRBV3-1 (or the pseudogene TRBV3-2); 9 bases line up with TRBD2. The V gene end was trimmed by 4 bases and the J gene end by 7 bases; junction bases not matched to a gene: 4. Germline-derived CDR1 and CDR2 are LGHDT and YNNKEL (reference sequence). CDR3 length: 13 amino acids. The CDR3 nucleotides are TGTGCCAGCAGCCCTACGACTAGCGGGACCCAGTACTTC. This codes for CASSPTTSGTQYF.

Notes on this clone: Sequence at one end of the junction differs from germline and may be a read error. The chain uses TRBV6-2 or TRBV6-3 and TRBJ2-1, with 10 bases matching TRBD2. Germline lookup yields CDR1 MNHEY and CDR2 SVGEGT. This CDR3 region has 15 residues. The CDR3 reads CAGSYKTSGFNEQFF. The CDR3 DNA is TGTGCCGGCAGTTATAAGACTAGCGGGTTCAATGAGCAGTTCTTC.

The CDR3 coding sequence is TGTGCCAGCAGCGTAGCCGTCGGGGGGGAGACCCAGTACTTC. This gives the protein CASSVAVGGETQYF. The rearrangement uses TRBV9 and TRBJ2-5; 7 positions match TRBD2. The CDR3 runs 14 residues. The V gene end was trimmed by 0 bases and the J gene end by 5 bases; junction bases not matched to a gene: 4. Germline V gene sequence: CDR1 SGDLS, CDR2 YYNGEE.

CDR3 region: CASSLRRGTSYNEQFF. CDR3 nucleotide sequence: TGTGCCAGCAGTTTAAGGCGGGGAACCTCCTACAATGAGCAGTTCTTC. The chain carries TRBV27 and TRBJ2-1; the D gene is possibly TRBD2 (6 bases). V lost 2 bases and J lost 0, with 11 bases in between. CDR3 size: 16 residues. Germline CDR1 MNHEY, CDR2 SMNVEV (reference sequence).

CDR3 bases: TGCGCCAGCAGCTTGGACCCGGAGGGTGAAGCTTTCTTT. Protein product: CASSLDPEGEAFF. The V gene is TRBV5-1, the J gene TRBJ1-1; D is unresolved. The CDR3 consists of 13 residues. The germline CDR1 and CDR2 sequences are SGHRS and YFSETQ. V dropped 0 bases and J dropped 7 bases, with 10 bases sitting between them. The complete variable domain, with remaining parts taken from reference TRBV5-1 and TRBJ1-1, reads KAGVTQTPRYLIKTRGQQVTLSCSPISGHRSVSWYQQTPGQGLQFLFEYFSETQRNKGNFPGRFSGRQFSNSRSEMNVSTLELGDSALYLCASSLDPEGEAFFGQGTRLTVV.

This clone showed up just once. This sequence joins TRBV2 and TRBJ2-5; 8 bases agree with TRBD2. Per the germline V gene, CDR1 is SNHLY and CDR2 is FYNNEI. This CDR3 is built from 13 residues. V lost 6 bases, J lost 1 base, and 1 base stayed unmatched. The CDR3 reads CASRRGAQETQYF. CDR3 in DNA: TGTGCCAGCAGGCGGGGGGCCCAAGAGACCCAGTACTTC.

The V call is TRBV4-3, the J call TRBJ2-3; D unclear. CDR3 size: 14 residues. Germline values: CDR1 LGHNA, CDR2 YSLEER. Between the trimmed V and J ends, which lost 0 bases and 1 base, there was a span of 5 bases. Written as DNA, the CDR3 is TGCGCCAGCAGCCAAGAGAGAGGCACAGATACGCAGTATTTT. As protein: CASSQERGTDTQYF.

The chain combines TRBV19 with TRBJ1-4; 7 bases align to TRBD1. V trimming: 5 bases; J trimming: 7 bases; junction bases outside the gene matches: 10. The CDR3 runs to 15 residues. Germline V gene sequence: CDR1 LNHDA, CDR2 SQIVND (reference sequence). The CDR3 sequence is CASSPTTGWGEKLFF. CDR3 in DNA: TGTGCCAGTAGTCCGACGACAGGGTGGGGTGAAAAACTGTTTTTT.

The chain uses TRBV2 and TRBJ1-2; 7 bases agree with TRBD1. The CDR3 length is 13 residues. V trimming: 6 bases; J trimming: 4 bases; junction bases outside the gene matches: 5. Germline V gene data show CDR1 as SNHLY and CDR2 as FYNNEI. The CDR3 reads CASSSGQPYGYTF. Written as DNA, the CDR3 is TGTGCCAGCAGCTCGGGACAGCCCTATGGCTACACCTTC.

This rearrangement joins TRBV11-2 to TRBJ1-4; D not certain. V was trimmed by 6 bases and J by 0 bases, leaving 11 bases between them. The CDR3 consists of 15 residues. Germline V gene lookup returns CDR1 SGHAT and CDR2 FQNNGV. CDR3 region: CASSSTLTTNEKLFF. CDR3 bases: TGTGCCAGCAGTTCTACCCTTACAACTAATGAAAAACTGTTTTTT.

This rearrangement joins TRBV12-3 or TRBV12-4 to TRBJ1-5; no reliable D call. The V gene lost 4 bases and the J gene lost 5 bases, with 9 bases spanning the gap. This CDR3 comprises 13 residues. The CDR3 DNA reads TGTGCCAGCAGTTCCGGTCCTTATCAGCCCCAGCATTTT. Translated, it gives CASSSGPYQPQHF.

This chain connects TRBV7-9 to TRBJ1-4; 7 bases fit TRBD1. Looked up from germline, CDR1 is SEHNR and CDR2 is FQNEAQ (reference sequence). The CDR3 has 11 amino acids. The ends lost 5 bases at V and 12 bases at J; junction bases unmatched: 3. The CDR3 here is CASSGGTELFF. The CDR3 nucleotides are TGTGCCAGCAGCGGGGGGACAGAACTGTTTTTT.

The chain recombines TRBV7-7 with TRBJ2-5, with TRBD2 matching over 9 bases. Germline values: CDR1 SSHAT, CDR2 FNYEAQ (reference sequence). This CDR3 region has 15 residues. V was pared by 1 base and J by 5 bases, with 5 bases of the junction left unmatched. CDR3 DNA sequence: TGTGCCAGCAGCTTAGGGCCTAGCGGGGCCGAGACCCAGTACTTC. Encoded protein: CASSLGPSGAETQYF. Variable domain in full (rest from reference TRBV7-7 and TRBJ2-5): GAGVSQSPRYKVTKRGQDVTLRCDPISSHATLYWYQQALGQGPEFLTYFNYEAQPDKSGLPSDRFSAERPEGSISTLTIQRTEQRDSAMYRCASSLGPSGAETQYFGPGTRLLVL.

This clone occurred once. The chain is built from TRBV19 and TRBJ1-5; TRBD1 is a possible D gene (5 bases). Germline V gene data show CDR1 as LNHDA and CDR2 as SQIVND (reference sequence). Trimming removed 5 bases from V and 3 bases from J, with 14 bases in between. This CDR3 is built from 15 residues. For the CDR3, the DNA is TGTGCCAGTAGTCTCGGAGGGGCAGTCAATCAGCCCCAGCATTTT. It codes for CASSLGGAVNQPQHF. The whole variable domain, remainder taken from reference TRBV19 and TRBJ1-5, is DGGITQSPKYLFRKEGQNVTLSCEQNLNHDAMYWYRQDPGQGLRLIYYSQIVNDFQKGDIAEGYSVSREKKESFPLTVTSAQKNPTAFYLCASSLGGAVNQPQHFGDGTRLSIL.

The chain combines TRBV10-3 with TRBJ2-2, with D perhaps matching TRBD1 (5 bases). Germline assignment: CDR1 ENHRY and CDR2 SYGVKD. This CDR3 spans 15 amino acids. Trimming removed 0 bases at V and 4 bases at J, with 9 bases between. The CDR3 loop reads CAISESQGGTGELFF. In nucleotides, the CDR3 is TGTGCCATCAGTGAGTCGCAGGGTGGCACCGGGGAGCTGTTTTTT.